Below, 26 T cell receptor beta chains from the same sample are listed, as sequenced in a study of T cells after yellow fever vaccination. One entry per CDR3 protein results from TCRdb running MiXCR on the 5' RACE reads. The data hold approximately 300,000 distinct CDR3 sequences, with around 11% observed a single time. The source was CD4+ T cells sorted from PBMCs, collected 45 days after the yellow fever booster vaccination. These receptors were collected from a man in his late teens or twenties who received the YFV17D yellow fever vaccine.

This clonotype was observed a few times. The V gene is TRBV30, the J gene TRBJ2-3; 9 positions agree with TRBD2. After removal of 3 bases from V and 7 bases from J, the junction contained 8 bases not matched to a gene. The length of the CDR3 is 14 residues. Germline CDR1 and CDR2: GTSNPN and SVGIG (reference sequence). In DNA form, the CDR3 reads TGTGCCTGGAGGGTTAGCGGGGGAGGTTATACGCAGTATTTT. Its translation is CAWRVSGGGYTQYF.

This clonotype was picked up many times. V gene TRBV14 combines with J gene TRBJ2-2; D might be TRBD1 (7 bases). Trimming stripped 4 bases from V and 5 bases from J, with 17 bases between. This CDR3 is built from 16 residues. Germline V gives CDR1 SGHDN, CDR2 FVKESK. The CDR3 spells CASSRRIAGGTGELFF. CDR3 coding DNA: TGTGCCAGCAGCCGGAGGATAGCAGGGGGGACCGGGGAGCTGTTTTTT.

The chain recombines TRBV6-2 or TRBV6-3 with TRBJ1-3; D gene uncertain. The CDR3 length is 15 residues. Germline V gene lookup returns CDR1 MNHEY and CDR2 SVGEGT. The V end was cut by 4 bases, the J end by 0 bases, with 10 bases between. CDR3 protein: CASSSYGDSGNTIYF. The CDR3 nucleotides read TGTGCCAGCAGTTCTTACGGCGACTCTGGAAACACCATATATTTT.

The V call is TRBV18, the J call TRBJ1-3; no reliable D call. The CDR3 contains 15 residues. The V gene's germline CDR1 is KGHSH and CDR2 LQKENI. Trimming left V 4 bases short and J 6 bases short, with 16 bases between. The CDR3 spells CASSLMGSVENTIYF. CDR3 nucleotide sequence: TGTGCCAGCTCACTGATGGGGTCGGTGGAAAACACCATATATTTT.

This clonotype showed up just a few times. The chain links TRBV12-3 or TRBV12-4 to TRBJ2-2; 8 positions agree with TRBD2. The CDR3 spans 14 residues. J was trimmed by 7 bases and V by 7 bases; bases with no gene match: 8. The CDR3 nucleotides are TGTGCCAGCACCCTCGGACTAGCTTTCGGGGAGCTGTTTTTT. Its translation: CASTLGLAFGELFF.

The chain couples TRBV2 to TRBJ1-5; TRBD1 matches 8 bases. Germline assignment: CDR1 SNHLY and CDR2 FYNNEI. After removal of 6 bases from V and 2 bases from J, the junction contained 3 bases not matched to a gene. This CDR3 comprises 14 residues. Written as DNA, the CDR3 is TGTGCCAGCAGGGTGGGACAGGGCAATCAGCCCCAGCATTTT. This translates into CASRVGQGNQPQHF. The full variable domain, its missing parts supplied by reference TRBV2 and TRBJ1-5, is EPEVTQTPSHQVTQMGQEVILRCVPISNHLYFYWYRQILGQKVEFLVSFYNNEISEKSEIFDDQFSVERPDGSNFTLKIRSTKLEDSAMYFCASRVGQGNQPQHFGDGTRLSIL.

This chain connects TRBV7-6 to TRBJ1-5; D gene ambiguous. V was trimmed by 3 bases and J by 5 bases, leaving 8 bases between them. Looked up from germline, CDR1 is SGHVS and CDR2 is FNYEAQ. The CDR3 spans 13 residues. The CDR3: CASSFTDDQPQHF. DNA of the CDR3: TGTGCCAGCAGCTTTACTGACGATCAGCCCCAGCATTTT. The variable domain in full, with the rest retrieved from reference TRBV7-6 and TRBJ1-5, is GAGVSQSPRYKVTKRGQDVALRCDPISGHVSLYWYRQALGQGPEFLTYFNYEAQQDKSGLPNDRFSAERPEGSISTLTIQRTEQRDSAMYRCASSFTDDQPQHFGDGTRLSIL.

This clonotype was detected a few times. The chain carries TRBV19 and TRBJ1-5, with D perhaps TRBD1 (6 bases). Trimming removed 10 bases from V and 4 bases from J, with 17 bases in between. The CDR3 covers 14 residues. Germline-derived CDR1 and CDR2 are LNHDA and SQIVND (reference sequence). The CDR3 region has the DNA TGTGCCACGGGGCCTGGGGGGCGGAATCAGCCCCAGCATTTT. Amino acid sequence: CATGPGGRNQPQHF.

This clonotype was counted only a few times. This chain uses TRBV6-5 with TRBJ1-2, with D possibly TRBD1 on 5 matching bases. From germline, CDR1 is MNHEY and CDR2 SVGAGI. V was clipped by 6 bases and J by 4 bases, with 9 bases between them. The CDR3 is 12 amino acids. This chain's CDR3 is CASRQDGYGYTF. The DNA for the CDR3 is TGTGCCAGCAGACAGGACGGCTATGGCTACACCTTC.

The gene calls are TRBV7-9 and TRBJ2-2; the match to TRBD1 covers 10 bases. Germline loops: CDR1 SEHNR, CDR2 FQNEAQ (reference sequence). Trimming removed 5 bases from V and 7 bases from J; junction bases left unmatched: 7. The CDR3 length is 15 residues. CDR3 DNA: TGTGCCAGCAGCGAGGGACAGGGGTTAAACGGGGAGCTGTTTTTT. Amino acid sequence: CASSEGQGLNGELFF.

The rearrangement joins TRBV18 to TRBJ2-5, with D possibly matching TRBD2 (5 bases). Looked up from germline, CDR1 is KGHSH and CDR2 is LQKENI. The CDR3 is 13 residues long. The V end lost 6 bases, the J end lost 2 bases, and 10 bases lay between the germline ends. The CDR3 reads CASSRPGQETQYF. The DNA of the CDR3 is TGTGCCAGCTCGCGACCGGGACAAGAGACCCAGTACTTC.

The chain couples TRBV4-1 to TRBJ2-5, with 7 nucleotides matching TRBD2. Unmatched junction bases numbered 5, after V lost 4 bases and J lost 0 bases. This CDR3 has 15 amino acids. Germline V lookup: CDR1 MGHRA, CDR2 YSYEKL. In DNA, the CDR3 is TGCGCCAGCAGCCGGGGGGGAAAGGACCAAGAGACCCAGTACTTC. The encoded protein is CASSRGGKDQETQYF.

In its sample, this clonotype was seen many times. The gene calls are TRBV20-1 and TRBJ2-3, with TRBD2 identical over 7 bases. With 7 bases clipped from V and 4 bases from J, the junction kept 8 bases outside the gene matches. Germline-derived CDR1 and CDR2 are DFQATT and SNEGSKA (reference sequence). The CDR3 covers 13 residues. CDR3 coding DNA: TGCAGTGTAGGGCCGGGGGGTGCAGATACGCAGTATTTT. Protein product: CSVGPGGADTQYF.

For the CDR3, the DNA is TGCAGTGCTAGAGATCTTCGGAACACCGGGGAGCTGTTTTTT. Encoded protein: CSARDLRNTGELFF. This rearrangement joins TRBV20-1 to TRBJ2-2, with D hard to call. CDR1 and CDR2 (germline): DFQATT, SNEGSKA (reference sequence). Trimming took 0 bases from V and 1 from J, leaving 6 bases between them. CDR3 length: 14 amino acids.

The sample holds a few counts of this clonotype. V usage is TRBV11-2 and J usage is TRBJ1-1; D call uncertain. Germline V CDR1 and CDR2: SGHAT, FQNNGV. Trimming left V 1 base short and J 1 base short, with 10 bases between. The CDR3 is 15 residues long. CDR3 loop: CASSLVEWENTEAFF. CDR3 coding DNA: TGTGCCAGCAGCTTAGTCGAGTGGGAGAACACTGAAGCTTTCTTT.

The J gene is TRBJ1-1, the V gene TRBV12-3 or TRBV12-4; 7 nucleotides line up with TRBD1. CDR3 length: 16 amino acids. The J segment lost 0 bases and the V segment lost 7 bases, leaving 11 bases of the junction unmatched. As DNA, the CDR3 is TGTGCCAGCAACCCTCCCCGGGACAGTCTGAACACTGAAGCTTTCTTT. It is translated as CASNPPRDSLNTEAFF.

This clonotype showed up just a few times. This chain uses TRBV20-1 with TRBJ2-5; 10 bases are a match to TRBD1. CDR3 length: 12 amino acids. Germline-derived CDR1 and CDR2 are DFQATT and SNEGSKA (reference sequence). The CDR3 DNA reads as TGCAGGGCCGGGACAGGGGTAGAGACCCAGTACTTC. It yields the protein CRAGTGVETQYF.

The chain carries TRBV2 and TRBJ2-2; TRBD2 aligns across 7 bases. The CDR3 length is 17 residues. The V gene's germline CDR1 is SNHLY and CDR2 FYNNEI. V shed 7 bases, J shed 1 base, and the junction held 12 bases outside the gene matches. The CDR3 region has the DNA TGTGCCAGCAAAACGCATCCGGGCGGGGGGAACACCGGGGAGCTGTTTTTT. This sequence encodes CASKTHPGGGNTGELFF.

This clonotype was observed a few times. The V and J genes are TRBV7-9 and TRBJ2-7; 7 bases map to TRBD1. The germline CDR1 and CDR2 sequences are SEHNR and FQNEAQ (reference sequence). The J segment lost 3 bases and the V segment lost 4 bases, leaving 6 bases of the junction unmatched. The CDR3 runs to 14 residues. The CDR3 region has the DNA TGTGCCAGCAGCTCCACGACAGGGTACTACGAGCAGTACGTC. Encoded protein: CASSSTTGYYEQYV.

This clonotype has only one observation. V usage is TRBV7-6 and J usage is TRBJ2-5; TRBD2 might be the D (7 bases). V shed 1 base and J shed 5 bases, with 14 bases lying between them. Germline-derived CDR1 and CDR2 are SGHVS and FNYEAQ. CDR3 length: 15 residues. The CDR3 DNA reads as TGTGCCAGCAGCTTAGTTCGGGGGGCGGAGGAGACCCAGTACTTC. It translates to CASSLVRGAEETQYF. Combining the CDR3 with reference TRBV7-6 and TRBJ2-5 gives the whole variable domain GAGVSQSPRYKVTKRGQDVALRCDPISGHVSLYWYRQALGQGPEFLTYFNYEAQQDKSGLPNDRFSAERPEGSISTLTIQRTEQRDSAMYRCASSLVRGAEETQYFGPGTRLLVL.

This clonotype was observed a few times. This chain uses TRBV28 with TRBJ1-1, with 8 nucleotides matching TRBD1. The germline V gene has CDR1 MDHEN and CDR2 SYDVKM. The V gene end was trimmed by 8 bases and the J gene end by 7 bases; junction bases not matched to a gene: 12. The CDR3 contains 14 residues. CDR3 protein: CASATAQGAFEAFF. CDR3 DNA: TGTGCCAGCGCAACCGCGCAGGGGGCGTTTGAAGCTTTCTTT.

This clonotype was counted only a few times. This rearrangement joins TRBV18 to TRBJ2-1; D is perhaps TRBD1 or TRBD2 (5 bases each). Per germline, CDR1 KGHSH and CDR2 LQKENI. The CDR3 runs 14 residues. The V gene lost 3 bases and the J gene lost 8 bases, with 14 bases spanning the gap. CDR3 region: CASSPGTILYEQFF. The CDR3 nucleotides read TGTGCCAGCTCACCCGGGACCATTTTGTATGAGCAGTTCTTC.

This clonotype was picked up a small number of times. The rearrangement links TRBV4-2 to TRBJ1-6; unclear D gene. The germline V and J ends were trimmed by 0 bases and 7 bases, with 13 bases remaining between them. The CDR3 extends over 16 amino acids. Germline assignment: CDR1 LGHNA and CDR2 YNFKEQ. CDR3 DNA: TGTGCCAGCAGCCAAGAGATGCCGGGTTCCAATTCACCCCTCCACTTT. This gives the protein CASSQEMPGSNSPLHF.

This clonotype has more than one count but fewer than ten. The V call is TRBV4-3, the J call TRBJ2-1, with a tentative D call TRBD2 (5 bases). Trimming shortened V by 0 bases and J by 10 bases, and 10 bases separated the two germline ends. In germline, CDR1 is LGHNA, CDR2 YSLEER. The CDR3 is 13 residues long. The CDR3 bases are TGCGCCAGCAGCCAAGAGGGAGCAGGAGAGCAGTTCTTC. This encodes CASSQEGAGEQFF.

The chain recombines TRBV27 with TRBJ1-1, with no clear D. The CDR3 sequence is 14 residues long. With 7 bases removed from V and 2 bases from J, the gap between germline ends came to 14 bases. The germline V gene encodes CDR1 MNHEY and CDR2 SMNVEV (reference sequence). The CDR3 loop reads CASKTPGANTEAFF. CDR3 nucleotide sequence: TGTGCCAGCAAAACCCCCGGAGCTAACACTGAAGCTTTCTTT.

The V gene is TRBV18, the J gene TRBJ2-5; TRBD1 agrees at 7 bases. Trimming cost V 3 bases and J 5 bases; bases outside gene matches: 6. CDR3 length: 14 residues. The germline gives CDR1 KGHSH, CDR2 LQKENI. This CDR3 reads CASSPDRVTETQYF. CDR3 coding DNA: TGTGCCAGCTCACCCGACAGGGTTACGGAGACCCAGTACTTC. The complete variable domain, with remaining parts taken from reference TRBV18 and TRBJ2-5, reads NAGVMQNPRHLVRRRGQEARLRCSPMKGHSHVYWYRQLPEEGLKFMVYLQKENIIDESGMPKERFSAEFPKEGPSILRIQQVVRGDSAAYFCASSPDRVTETQYFGPGTRLLVL.